These 14 T cell receptor beta chains were sequenced from one sample in a study of early T cells in non-severe SARS-CoV-2 infection. MiXCR, applied by TCRdb to the 5' RACE reads, yields one record per CDR3 protein. The sample contains tens of thousands of distinct CDR3 sequences, 10% to 15% of which appear only once. The sequencing input was whole blood. All receptors come from an adult who was a healthcare worker with PCR-confirmed SARS-CoV-2 infection or an uninfected control (not recorded which).

This clonotype was observed many times. The chain recombines TRBV7-6 with TRBJ1-1; possible D gene TRBD1, 6 bases. Trimming stripped 7 bases from V and 6 bases from J, with 18 bases between. Per the germline V gene, CDR1 is SGHVS and CDR2 is FNYEAQ. CDR3 length equals 14 residues. The chain's CDR3 is CASTSGHAGSEAFF. The CDR3 nucleotides are TGTGCCAGCACCTCGGGACACGCTGGGTCTGAAGCTTTCTTT.

The chain employs TRBV6-5 and TRBJ1-1; D call uncertain. The germline V and J ends were trimmed by 5 bases and 0 bases, with 7 bases remaining between them. The CDR3 runs to 13 residues. Per the germline V gene, CDR1 is MNHEY and CDR2 is SVGAGI. CDR3 sequence reads: CASSLDMNTEAFF. The CDR3 DNA reads as TGTGCCAGCAGTCTCGATATGAACACTGAAGCTTTCTTT.

This clonotype came up a few times. This chain joins TRBV7-6 and TRBJ1-4, with D perhaps matching TRBD1 (6 bases). This CDR3 is built from 15 residues. V shed 1 base and J shed 8 bases, with 14 bases lying between them. Germline lookup yields CDR1 SGHVS and CDR2 FNYEAQ. CDR3: CASSLETGRGEKLFF. The DNA of the CDR3 is TGTGCCAGCAGCTTAGAAACAGGGAGAGGCGAAAAACTGTTTTTT. Supplemented by reference TRBV7-6 and TRBJ1-4, the full variable domain reads GAGVSQSPRYKVTKRGQDVALRCDPISGHVSLYWYRQALGQGPEFLTYFNYEAQQDKSGLPNDRFSAERPEGSISTLTIQRTEQRDSAMYRCASSLETGRGEKLFFGSGTQLSVL.

There are many counts of this clonotype. The rearrangement joins TRBV27 to TRBJ2-3; D is unclear. Germline V gene lookup returns CDR1 MNHEY and CDR2 SMNVEV (reference sequence). With 8 bases removed from V and 0 bases from J, the gap between germline ends came to 12 bases. The CDR3 is 14 residues long. The CDR3 is CASALDASTDTQYF. CDR3 in DNA: TGTGCCAGCGCCCTGGATGCTAGCACAGATACGCAGTATTTT.

This clonotype was seen a few times. CDR3 bases: TGCAGCGTCAGGAAGGGCTATGGCTACACCTTC. Its protein is CSVRKGYGYTF. The chain combines TRBV29-1 with TRBJ1-2, with D unclear. This CDR3 has 11 amino acids. CDR1 SQVTM and CDR2 ANQGSEA come from the germline V gene. With 6 bases removed from V and 4 bases from J, the gap between germline ends came to 9 bases. Combining the CDR3 with reference TRBV29-1 and TRBJ1-2 gives the whole variable domain SAVISQKPSRDICQRGTSLTIQCQVDSQVTMMFWYRQQPGQSLTLIATANQGSEATYESGFVIDKFPISRPNLTFSTLTVSNMSPEDSSIYLCSVRKGYGYTFGSGTRLTVV.

This clonotype was counted at least ten times. The chain uses TRBV6-6 and TRBJ2-2, with a possible D match to TRBD1 (7 bases). The CDR3 is 13 residues long. The V end lost 8 bases, the J end lost 1 base, and 8 bases lay between the germline ends. Germline CDR1 reads MNHNY; CDR2 reads SVGAGI (reference sequence). CDR3 sequence (DNA): TGTGCCAGCCAGGGGGGGAACACCGGGGAGCTGTTTTTT. This translates into CASQGGNTGELFF.

This clonotype was detected ten times or more. The rearrangement links TRBV24-1 to TRBJ1-2, with D uncertain. The length of the CDR3 is 13 residues. Germline assignment: CDR1 KGHDR and CDR2 SFDVKD. V was trimmed by 6 bases and J by 0 bases, leaving 7 bases between them. CDR3 loop: CATSPTANYGYTF. The DNA of the CDR3 is TGTGCCACCAGTCCTACAGCTAACTATGGCTACACCTTC.

The CDR3: CASRIGQSNTEAFF. In DNA form, the CDR3 reads TGCGCCAGCAGGATTGGACAGTCGAACACTGAAGCTTTCTTT. This chain connects TRBV5-1 to TRBJ1-1; possible D gene TRBD1, 6 bases. The CDR3 has 14 amino acids. Germline loops: CDR1 SGHRS, CDR2 YFSETQ. The V end lost 5 bases, the J end lost 1 base, and 12 bases lay between the germline ends. Variable domain in full (rest from reference TRBV5-1 and TRBJ1-1): KAGVTQTPRYLIKTRGQQVTLSCSPISGHRSVSWYQQTPGQGLQFLFEYFSETQRNKGNFPGRFSGRQFSNSRSEMNVSTLELGDSALYLCASRIGQSNTEAFFGQGTRLTVV.

This clonotype was counted many times. The chain is built from TRBV7-6 and TRBJ2-1; unclear D gene. The germline V and J ends were trimmed by 1 base and 3 bases, with 13 bases remaining between them. Germline CDR1 reads SGHVS; CDR2 reads FNYEAQ. This CDR3 spans 16 amino acids. CDR3 nucleotide sequence: TGTGCCAGCAGCTTAGATGCCCCGAGAGACTACAATGAGCAGTTCTTC. As protein: CASSLDAPRDYNEQFF.

This clonotype was recorded at least ten times. The chain has TRBV11-2 and TRBJ2-3; 12 nucleotides align to TRBD2. This CDR3 contains 15 residues. After removal of 5 bases from V and 8 bases from J, the junction contained 8 bases not matched to a gene. Germline CDR1 is SGHAT and CDR2 is FQNNGV. CDR3 in amino acids: CASSLLAGGLSTQYF. As DNA, the CDR3 is TGTGCCAGCAGCCTTCTAGCGGGGGGGCTCAGTACGCAGTATTTT.

In this sample, this clonotype turned up a few times. The J gene is TRBJ2-1, the V gene TRBV20-1, with D perhaps matching TRBD1 (5 bases). V lost 1 base and J lost 8, with 12 bases in between. The CDR3 is 13 residues long. Germline V lookup: CDR1 DFQATT, CDR2 SNEGSKA (reference sequence). CDR3 loop: CSARGQGFDEQFF. CDR3 nucleotides: TGCAGTGCTAGAGGGCAGGGATTCGATGAGCAGTTCTTC.

Many counts were recorded for this clonotype. V is TRBV20-1 and J is TRBJ1-1, with 11 bases aligning to TRBD1. Germline CDR1 is DFQATT and CDR2 is SNEGSKA (reference sequence). The V segment lost 5 bases and the J segment 0 bases; nucleotides outside the gene matches: 2. The CDR3 runs to 14 residues. CDR3: CSAGQGAVNTEAFF. The CDR3 nucleotides are TGCAGTGCTGGACAGGGGGCCGTGAACACTGAAGCTTTCTTT.

This clonotype was detected ten times or more. The chain links TRBV10-3 to TRBJ2-7, with TRBD1 identical over 8 bases. J gave up 9 bases and V 6 bases, and 13 bases lay outside the gene matches. The CDR3 extends over 14 amino acids. Germline assignment: CDR1 ENHRY and CDR2 SYGVKD. CDR3 sequence reads: CAISPGQEPTRQYF. The CDR3 DNA is TGTGCCATCAGCCCGGGACAGGAGCCGACGCGGCAGTACTTC.

This clonotype showed up just a few times. The chain has TRBV6-5 and TRBJ2-3; 8 bases are shared with TRBD2. V dropped 6 bases and J dropped 2; count of bases not matched to a gene: 7. The CDR3 spans 15 residues. CDR1 and CDR2 (germline): MNHEY, SVGAGI. The CDR3 DNA sequence: TGTGCCAGCAGGGCCTTAGCGGGGTCCACAGATACGCAGTATTTT. It yields the protein CASRALAGSTDTQYF.